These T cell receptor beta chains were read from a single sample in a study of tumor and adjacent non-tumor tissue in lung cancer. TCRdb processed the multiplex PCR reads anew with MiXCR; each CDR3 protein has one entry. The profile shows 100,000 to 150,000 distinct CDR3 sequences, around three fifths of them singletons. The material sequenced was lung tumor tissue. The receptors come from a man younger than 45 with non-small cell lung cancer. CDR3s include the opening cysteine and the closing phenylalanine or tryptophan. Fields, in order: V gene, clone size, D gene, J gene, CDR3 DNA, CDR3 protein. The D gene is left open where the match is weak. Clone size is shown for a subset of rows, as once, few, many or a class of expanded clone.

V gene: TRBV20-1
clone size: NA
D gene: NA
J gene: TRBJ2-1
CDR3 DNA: TGTAGTGCCCCCCAGGGTGGAGGGGATGAGCAGTTCTTC
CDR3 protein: CSAPQGGGDEQFF

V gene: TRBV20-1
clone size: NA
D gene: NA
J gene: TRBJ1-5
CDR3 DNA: TGCAATGCTAGAGATTTCAGGGGATACTCCAATCAGCCCCATCATTTT
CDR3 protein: CNARDFRGYSNQPHHF

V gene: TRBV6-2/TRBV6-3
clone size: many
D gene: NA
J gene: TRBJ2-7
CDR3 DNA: TGTGCCAGCAGGAGGGACGGCTTTAATCCGGGGCAGTACTTC
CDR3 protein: CASRRDGFNPGQYF

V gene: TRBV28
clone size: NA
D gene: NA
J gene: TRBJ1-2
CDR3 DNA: TGTGCCAGCAGTTTCCACGGGTCACTGTTAGGCTATACCTTC
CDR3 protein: CASSFHGSLLGYTF

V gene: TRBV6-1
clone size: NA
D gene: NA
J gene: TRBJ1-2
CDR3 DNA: TGTGCTCACAGGCTCGTGGGGGACGTCTATGGCTACACCTTC
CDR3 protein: CAHRLVGDVYGYTF

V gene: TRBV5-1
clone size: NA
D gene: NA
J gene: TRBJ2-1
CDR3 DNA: TGCACCAGCAGCTTGGCACAGAACAACAATGAGCAGTTCTTC
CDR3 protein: CTSSLAQNNNEQFF

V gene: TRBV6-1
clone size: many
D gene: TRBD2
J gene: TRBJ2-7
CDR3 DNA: TGTGCCAGCAGTCGGCGGGGGGCCTACGAGCAGTACTTC
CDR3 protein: CASSRRGAYEQYF

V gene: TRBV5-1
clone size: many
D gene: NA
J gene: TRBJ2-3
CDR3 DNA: TGCGCCAGCAGCCTACCGAACTCAGATACGCAGTATTTT
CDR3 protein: CASSLPNSDTQYF

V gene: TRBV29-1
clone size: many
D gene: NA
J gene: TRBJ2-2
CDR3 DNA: TGCAGCGTTTTTAACGGTAACACCGGGGAGCTGTTTTTT
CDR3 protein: CSVFNGNTGELFF

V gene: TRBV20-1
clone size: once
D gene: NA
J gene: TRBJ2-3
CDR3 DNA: TGCAATGCTAGAGATGGGGTCACGGATACACAGTATTTT
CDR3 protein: CNARDGVTDTQYF

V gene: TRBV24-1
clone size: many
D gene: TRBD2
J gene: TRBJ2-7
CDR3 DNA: TGTGCCACCAGTGACCACTTACTAGCGGGAGTCTACGAGCAGTACTTC
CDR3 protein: CATSDHLLAGVYEQYF

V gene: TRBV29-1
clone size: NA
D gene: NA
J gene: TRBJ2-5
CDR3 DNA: TGCAGCGTCAGTACAGAGGGCAAAGAGACCCAATACTTC
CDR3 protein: CSVSTEGKETQYF

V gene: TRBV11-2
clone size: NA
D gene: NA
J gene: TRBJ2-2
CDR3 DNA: TGTGCCTGCTCGAAACTGGGACACAACGCCGGGGAGCTGTTTTTT
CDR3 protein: CACSKLGHNAGELFF

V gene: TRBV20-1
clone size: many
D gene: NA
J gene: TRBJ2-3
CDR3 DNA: TGCAGTGCTAGAGATGAGCTAGTCCACTTCACAGATACGCAGTATTTT
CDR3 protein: CSARDELVHFTDTQYF

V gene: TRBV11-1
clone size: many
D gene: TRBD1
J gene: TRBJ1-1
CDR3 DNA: TGTGCCAGCAGCGTGGGACAGGGGGTTGGGACTGAAGCTTTCTTT
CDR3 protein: CASSVGQGVGTEAFF

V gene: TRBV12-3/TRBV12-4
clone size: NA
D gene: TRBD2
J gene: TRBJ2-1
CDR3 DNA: TGTGCCAGCAGAAAACTAGCGGGAGGGAACAATGAGCAGTTCTTC
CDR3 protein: CASRKLAGGNNEQFF

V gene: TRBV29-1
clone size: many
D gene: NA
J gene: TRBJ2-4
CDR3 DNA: TGCAGCGTTGAAGGGGGGGACGGCAAAAACATTCAGTACTTC
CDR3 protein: CSVEGGDGKNIQYF

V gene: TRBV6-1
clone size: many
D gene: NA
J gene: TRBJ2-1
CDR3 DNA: TGTGCCAGCACCAGGTACAATGAGCAGTTCTTC
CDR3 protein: CASTRYNEQFF

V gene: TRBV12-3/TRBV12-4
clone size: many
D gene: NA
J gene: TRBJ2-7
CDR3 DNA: TGTGCCAGCAGTTGGGGAAACATCCACACCTACGAGCAGTACTTC
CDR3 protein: CASSWGNIHTYEQYF

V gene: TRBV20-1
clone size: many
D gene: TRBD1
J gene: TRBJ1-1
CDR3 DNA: TGCAGTGCTAGGCAGGGGGCGAGTCTCGCGGCTTTCTTT
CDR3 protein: CSARQGASLAAFF

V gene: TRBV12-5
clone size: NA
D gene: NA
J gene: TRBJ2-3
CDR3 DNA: TGTGCTAGTGGTCCCCGCCAGTTATCTAGCACAGATACGCAGTATTTT
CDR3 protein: CASGPRQLSSTDTQYF

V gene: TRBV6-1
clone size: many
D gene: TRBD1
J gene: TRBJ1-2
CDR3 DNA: TGTGCCAGCAGTGAAGTACAGGGGGCTTATGGCTACACCTTC
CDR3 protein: CASSEVQGAYGYTF

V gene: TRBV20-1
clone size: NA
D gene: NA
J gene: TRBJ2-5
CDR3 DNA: TGCAATGCCTTGGACGTAGGGGAGACCCAGTACTTC
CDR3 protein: CNALDVGETQYF

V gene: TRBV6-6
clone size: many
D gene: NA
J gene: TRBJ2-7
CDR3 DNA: TGTGCCAGCAGCCACGCCACCAGACGGTACGAGCAGTACTTC
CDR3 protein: CASSHATRRYEQYF

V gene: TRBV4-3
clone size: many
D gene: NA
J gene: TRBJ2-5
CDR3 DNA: TGCGCCAGCAGCCAAGGGAGGGCGAGGTGGGAGACCCAGTACTTC
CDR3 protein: CASSQGRARWETQYF

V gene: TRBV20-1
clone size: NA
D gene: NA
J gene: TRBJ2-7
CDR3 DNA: TGCAGTGCTAGAGATACGGGGGGCTCCTACGAGCAGTATTTC
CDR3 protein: CSARDTGGSYEQYF

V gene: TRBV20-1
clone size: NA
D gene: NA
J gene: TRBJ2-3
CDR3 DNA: TGCAGTGCTAGTCCCTCGGGAATCCGAATCGGCCGCGCAGATACGCAGTATTTT
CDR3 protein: CSASPSGIRIGRADTQYF

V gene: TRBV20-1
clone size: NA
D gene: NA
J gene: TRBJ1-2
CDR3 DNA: TGCAGTGCTCCCGGGGGGCCGAATGGGGCGATCGTCTACACCTTC
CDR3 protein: CSAPGGPNGAIVYTF